Listed below are T cell receptor beta chains from one sample, sequenced in a study of shared clonotypes between healthy human individuals. This table comes from immunoSEQ multiplex PCR, and its TCRdb copy is limited to in-frame clones, with some not included. The sample yields about 1 million clones, approximately 70% seen once. The sequenced sample was memory CD4+ T cells sorted from blood. The origin of the receptors is a man aged 18 to 30 in good health. CDR3s leave out the opening cysteine and the closing phenylalanine or tryptophan. The D gene is left open where the match is weak.

D gene	V gene	J gene	CDR3 protein
.	TRBV5-1	TRBJ1-3	ASSLDTAGNTIY
.	TRBV4-1	TRBJ2-6	ASSQDQSSGANVLT
.	TRBV10-3	TRBJ2-3	AISGGIADTQY
.	TRBV7-2	TRBJ2-1	ASSFASASYNEQF
TRBD2	TRBV7-9	TRBJ2-3	ASSINIGGGGTDTQY
.	TRBV14	TRBJ2-5	ASSPRTWGETQY
TRBD1	TRBV10-3	TRBJ1-1	AISQGVSTEAF
TRBD1	TRBV30	TRBJ1-3	AWSRPGQASSGNTIY
.	TRBV30	TRBJ2-1	AWSVSHRDDNEQF
.	TRBV5-1	TRBJ2-5	ASTNRQVEKETQY